This T cell receptor beta chain was identified in a study of PD-1 blockade in classical Hodgkin lymphoma. Study-wide points: When set against healthy donors, newly diagnosed patients were reported to show lower baseline TCR diversity. Partial responders and progressors had significantly lower baseline TCR diversity.

The CDR3 extends over 15 amino acids. Trimming took 4 bases from V and 9 from J; bases not matched to a gene: 9. Germline loops: CDR1 SGHTA, CDR2 FQGNSA. Concerning this clone itself: Antigen: not known.

The method was immunoSEQ multiplex PCR; TCRdb's version includes in-frame clones alone and lacks a portion of them. Among almost 20,000 clones, around three quarters were seen once, and the ten largest hold around 40%. As to time point: cycle 4 day 1 (C4D1), after less than seven weeks of nivolumab. Following autologous stem cell transplantation, relapse occurred in every patient, and exposure to brentuximab vedotin varied. The best responses consisted of complete response, partial response or progressive disease. This sequence was found in a human donor with classical Hodgkin lymphoma. Sequencing was performed on peripheral blood mononuclear cells (PBMCs), taken before the fourth cycle of nivolumab. The V gene is TRBV7-2, the J gene TRBJ1-6; 7 bases agree with TRBD1. CDR3 in amino acids: CASSYTGAVASPLHF. In DNA, the CDR3 is TGTGCCAGCAGCTATACAGGGGCAGTGGCTTCACCCCTCCACTTT.